A single sample gave rise to the 8 T cell receptor beta chains below, sequenced in a study of tumor-infiltrating lymphocytes in primary liver carcinoma. A primer matching the constant region was used to make TCR beta cDNA from approximately 0.45 ug of total RNA. TCR beta libraries came from three nested multiplex PCR rounds using slightly modified ARM-PCR. TRBV1-TRBV30 forward primers paired with a C-beta reverse primer drove the first two PCR rounds, about 10 cycles each. TCRdb passed the multiplex PCR reads through MiXCR, listing each CDR3 protein once. Altogether approximately 64,000 distinct CDR3 sequences are present, approximately 74% being singletons, with the ten largest covering roughly two fifths. DNA and RNA were both co-extracted from roughly 18-30 mg of bulk tissue that had not been sorted. The specimen sequenced was liver tumor tissue from sampling region 4. Subset specified: tumor region T4, right-lateral pole. These receptors came from a man aged 40-55 years with primary liver carcinoma and hepatitis B virus infection.

With respect to this clonotype: Since no conserved phenylalanine or tryptophan closes the CDR3, a read error is the likely cause. This rearrangement joins TRBV6-2 or TRBV6-3 to TRBJ2-4; D might be TRBD1 (5 bases). The CDR3 runs to 13 residues. Trimming removed 5 bases from V and 5 bases from J, with 10 bases in between. CDR1 is MNHEY and CDR2 is SVGEGT in the germline V gene. The CDR3 protein is CASSQGQENIQYS. CDR3 DNA sequence: TGTGCCAGCAGTCAAGGACAAGAAAACATTCAGTACTCC.

Worth noting for this clonotype: The germline gene is not matched at one end of the junction; a read error may be the cause. The chain recombines TRBV11-2 with TRBJ2-2; 9 nucleotides agree with TRBD1. This CDR3 is 17 amino acids long. Germline CDR1 and CDR2: SGHAT and FQNNGV. CDR3 DNA: TGTGCCAGCGGCTTTGATCGGGACAGGGTCGGCACCGGGGAGCTGCTTTTT. Protein sequence: CASGFDRDRVGTGELLF.

This clonotype was seen more than once but under ten times. The rearrangement uses TRBV29-1 and TRBJ2-1, with D possibly being TRBD1 (7 bases). V was pared by 8 bases and J by 8 bases, with 16 bases between. CDR1 and CDR2 (germline): SQVTM, ANQGSEA. The CDR3 consists of 12 residues. CDR3 sequence (DNA): TGCAGCCTTCGACAGGGAGGTGATGAGCAGTTCTTC. This codes for CSLRQGGDEQFF.

Remarks on this clonotype: One end of the junction varies from germline; a read error may be responsible. V gene TRBV29-1 combines with J gene TRBJ1-1, with D possibly TRBD1 on 6 matching bases. Germline V gene data show CDR1 as SQVTM and CDR2 as ANQGSEA. CDR3 length: 15 residues. Here the CDR3 reads CSIAGDWEMNTEAFF. CDR3 sequence (DNA): TGTAGCATTGCAGGGGACTGGGAGATGAACACTGAGGCTTTCTTT.

In the case of this clonotype: The junction differs from germline at one of its ends, possibly a read error. The genes are TRBV5-1 and TRBJ2-2; TRBD2 might be the D (5 bases). Per the germline V gene, CDR1 is SGHRS and CDR2 is YFSETQ. This CDR3 has 14 residues. The CDR3 coding sequence is TGCGCCAGCAGCTTGGGGTCCTACACCGGGGAGCGGTTTTTT. Residues: CASSLGSYTGERFF.

On this clonotype itself: Sequence at one end of the junction differs from germline and may be a read error. The chain employs TRBV5-1 and TRBJ1-5, with D tentatively TRBD1 (5 bases). The CDR3 length is 15 residues. Germline CDR1 is SGHRS and CDR2 is YFSETQ. The CDR3 DNA is TGCGCCAGCAGCTTGGGGGGGACTAGCAATCAGCCCAAGAATTTT. Residues: CASSLGGTSNQPKNF.

This clonotype was found a few times. At one of its ends the junction is not consistent with the germline gene, which may arise from a read error. As DNA, the CDR3 is TGTGTCAGCAGCACAGGCGGGACTGTCAAATCTCTTATATGGAATGAGCAGTTCTTC. Protein product: CVSSTGGTVKSLIWNEQFF. The gene calls are TRBV11-1 and TRBJ2-1; weak D call: TRBD2 (6 bases). Germline CDR1 is SGHAT and CDR2 is FQDESV (reference sequence). The CDR3 length is 19 residues.

A remark on this clonotype: This may come from a read error, since a much larger clone is one base off. The chain has TRBV7-2 and TRBJ2-7; weak D call: TRBD1 (6 bases). CDR3 length: 15 residues. V was trimmed by 5 bases and J by 2 bases, leaving 16 bases between them. Germline loops: CDR1 SGHTA, CDR2 FQGNSA. DNA of the CDR3: TGTGCCAGCAGCCCGGGCCGACAGGATACCTACGAGCAGTACTTC. Its protein product is CASSPGRQDTYEQYF. Supplemented by reference TRBV7-2 and TRBJ2-7, the full variable domain reads GAGVSQSPSNKVTEKGKDVELRCDPISGHTALYWYRQSLGQGLEFLIYFQGNSAPDKSGLPSDRFSAERTGGSVSTLTIQRTQQEDSAVYLCASSPGRQDTYEQYFGPGTRLTVT.